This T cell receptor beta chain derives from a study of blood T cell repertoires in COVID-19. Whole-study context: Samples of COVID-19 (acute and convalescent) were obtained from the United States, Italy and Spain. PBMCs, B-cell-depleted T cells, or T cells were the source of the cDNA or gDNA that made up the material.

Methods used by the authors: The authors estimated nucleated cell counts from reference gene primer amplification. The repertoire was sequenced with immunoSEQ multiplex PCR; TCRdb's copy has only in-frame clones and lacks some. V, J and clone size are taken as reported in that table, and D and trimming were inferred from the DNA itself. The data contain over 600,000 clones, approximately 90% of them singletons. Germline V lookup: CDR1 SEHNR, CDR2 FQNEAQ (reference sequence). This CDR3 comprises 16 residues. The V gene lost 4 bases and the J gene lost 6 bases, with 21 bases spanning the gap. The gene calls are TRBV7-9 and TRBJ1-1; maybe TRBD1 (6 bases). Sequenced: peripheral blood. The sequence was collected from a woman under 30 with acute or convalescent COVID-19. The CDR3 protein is CASSSGANSGHAEAFF. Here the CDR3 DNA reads TGTGCCAGCAGCTCGGGCGCAAATTCGGGACACGCTGAAGCTTTCTTT.